Sequencing of this TCR beta chain was carried out in a study of neoadjuvant nivolumab and ipilimumab in lung cancer. Whole-study results and caveats: Only two of four nivolumab-treated tumors gained richness and clonality by surgery. Blood richness before therapy tracked richness in tumors resected after neoadjuvant therapy.

Concerning this clone: The antigen is undetermined.

The protocol was immunoSEQ multiplex PCR, while the TCRdb copy is restricted to in-frame clones and leaves out a portion. The sample includes 30,000 to 45,000 clones, nearly 90% of them seen just once. This receptor was obtained from an adult with non-small cell lung cancer. The sequencing used peripheral blood, collected before neoadjuvant nivolumab, alone or with ipilimumab.

CDR3 region: CASSPRGPISYNEQFF. The CDR3 DNA sequence: TGTGCCAGCAGCCCCAGGGGACCTATCTCCTACAATGAGCAGTTCTTC. V usage is TRBV9 and J usage is TRBJ2-1; weak D call: TRBD1 (6 bases). The V gene lost 4 bases and the J gene lost 0 bases, with 14 bases spanning the gap. Germline V gene data show CDR1 as SGDLS and CDR2 as YYNGEE. The CDR3 consists of 16 residues.